These T cell receptor beta chains were read from a single sample in a study of CD8+CD57+ T cells in acquired aplastic anemia. TCRdb processed the reads anew with MiXCR; each CDR3 protein has one entry. The sample yields more than 200,000 distinct CDR3 sequences, under 55% seen once. Specimen: sorted CD4+, CD8+, or CD8+CD57+ T cells (not recorded which) from PBMCs. The receptors come from a human donor with aplastic anemia. The CDR3 runs from the conserved cysteine through the conserved F or W. D genes are given only for firm matches. Some rows have no size entry. The others give once, few or many, or a class for an expanded clone.

CDR3: CASSQETSGGAGELFF
DNA: TGTGCCAGCAGCCAAGAGACTAGCGGGGGGGCCGGGGAGCTGTTTTTT
D: TRBD2
J: TRBJ2-2
V: TRBV3-1
length: 16
size: once

CDR3: CSAGGARPEAFF
DNA: TGCAGCGCTGGCGGGGCCAGACCAGAAGCTTTCTTT
D: .
J: TRBJ1-1
V: TRBV29-1
length: 12
size: .

CDR3: CAIRRTGLNTEAFF
DNA: TGTGCCATCAGGCGGACAGGGCTGAACACTGAAGCTTTCTTT
D: TRBD1
J: TRBJ1-1
V: TRBV10-3
length: 14
size: .

CDR3: CSVERLWQRGGTDTQYF
DNA: TGCAGCGTTGAAAGGCTGTGGCAGCGCGGGGGCACAGATACGCAGTATTTT
D: .
J: TRBJ2-3
V: TRBV29-1
length: 17
size: many

CDR3: CASSTSHTSGGANNIQYF
DNA: TGTGCCAGCAGTACCTCCCATACTAGCGGGGGGGCTAATAACATTCAGTACTTC
D: TRBD2
J: TRBJ2-4
V: TRBV6-1
length: 18
size: few

CDR3: CASSVSGVEQYF
DNA: TGCGCCAGCAGCGTCTCAGGGGTCGAGCAGTACTTC
D: .
J: TRBJ2-7
V: TRBV5-1
length: 12
size: many

CDR3: CASSSSGAEYSYEQYF
DNA: TGTGCCAGCAGTTCGTCCGGGGCAGAGTACTCCTACGAGCAGTACTTC
D: .
J: TRBJ2-7
V: TRBV6-6
length: 16
size: few

CDR3: CASSRSPGANQPQHF
DNA: TGTGCCAGCAGTCGCTCCCCAGGGGCCAATCAGCCCCAGCATTTT
D: .
J: TRBJ1-5
V: TRBV27
length: 15
size: few

CDR3: CASRLQGNPPLHF
DNA: TGTGCCAGCAGGCTACAGGGCAATCCACCCCTCCACTTT
D: .
J: TRBJ1-6
V: TRBV7-2
length: 13
size: .

CDR3: CASSPISGGPAYGYTF
DNA: TGTGCCAGCAGCCCCATTTCAGGGGGCCCAGCGTATGGCTACACCTTC
D: TRBD1
J: TRBJ1-2
V: TRBV9
length: 16
size: .

CDR3: CASSWDKILTF
DNA: TGTGCCAGCAGTTGGGACAAAATCCTGACTTTC
D: .
J: TRBJ2-6
V: TRBV2
length: 11
size: .

CDR3: CASSIRTGGDIQYF
DNA: TGTGCCAGTAGTATCCGGACAGGGGGGGACATTCAGTACTTC
D: TRBD1
J: TRBJ2-4
V: TRBV19
length: 14
size: .

CDR3: CATSRTGGNYGYTF
DNA: TGTGCCACCAGCAGAACAGGGGGTAACTATGGCTACACCTTC
D: TRBD1
J: TRBJ1-2
V: TRBV15
length: 14
size: .

CDR3: CATSRDRQDGYTF
DNA: TGTGCCACCAGCAGAGATCGGCAGGATGGCTACACCTTC
D: .
J: TRBJ1-2
V: TRBV15
length: 13
size: .

CDR3: CASSFELAGAEQYF
DNA: TGTGCCAGCAGTTTCGAACTAGCGGGGGCCGAGCAGTACTTC
D: TRBD2
J: TRBJ2-7
V: TRBV12-3/TRBV12-4
length: 14
size: .

CDR3: CASRASTGSSPLHF
DNA: TGTGCCAGCAGGGCCTCGACGGGTTCTTCACCCCTCCACTTT
D: .
J: TRBJ1-6
V: TRBV12-3/TRBV12-4
length: 14
size: few

CDR3: CASSEANRFYEQYF
DNA: TGTGCCAGCAGTGAAGCCAACAGGTTCTACGAGCAGTACTTC
D: .
J: TRBJ2-7
V: TRBV6-6
length: 14
size: .

CDR3: CSAHTNYEQYF
DNA: TGCAGTGCTCATACGAACTACGAGCAGTACTTC
D: .
J: TRBJ2-7
V: TRBV20-1
length: 11
size: .

CDR3: CASSQQLNTEAFF
DNA: TGTGCCAGCAGCCAGCAATTGAACACTGAAGCTTTCTTT
D: .
J: TRBJ1-1
V: TRBV3-1
length: 13
size: many

CDR3: CASSQGVTNTEAFF
DNA: TGTGCCAGCAGCCAGGGGGTGACGAACACTGAAGCTTTCTTT
D: .
J: TRBJ1-1
V: TRBV3-1
length: 14
size: few

CDR3: CASSDSGLGPLHF
DNA: TGTGCCAGCAGTGATTCCGGGTTGGGACCCCTCCACTTT
D: .
J: TRBJ1-6
V: TRBV7-9
length: 13
size: .

CDR3: CASSYSQGWPYEQYF
DNA: TGTGCCAGCAGTTATTCACAGGGGTGGCCCTACGAGCAGTACTTC
D: TRBD1
J: TRBJ2-7
V: TRBV6-6
length: 15
size: many

CDR3: CSARKWYIGNTEAFF
DNA: TGCAGTGCTAGAAAGTGGTATATTGGGAACACTGAAGCTTTCTTT
D: .
J: TRBJ1-1
V: TRBV20-1
length: 15
size: many

CDR3: CASSLETGSAEQYF
DNA: TGTGCCAGCAGCTTAGAGACGGGGAGCGCCGAGCAGTACTTC
D: .
J: TRBJ2-7
V: TRBV7-9
length: 14
size: many

CDR3: CASSPAGGGFSSYNEQFF
DNA: TGTGCCAGCAGCCCCGCTGGGGGTGGGTTCAGCTCCTACAATGAGCAGTTCTTC
D: .
J: TRBJ2-1
V: TRBV9
length: 18
size: many

CDR3: CASTVPGQAFGYTF
DNA: TGTGCCAGCACGGTCCCGGGACAGGCGTTTGGCTACACCTTC
D: TRBD1
J: TRBJ1-2
V: TRBV2
length: 14
size: .

CDR3: CAGTSWGGNNQPQHF
DNA: TGTGCCGGCACCTCATGGGGGGGCAACAATCAGCCCCAGCATTTT
D: .
J: TRBJ1-5
V: TRBV28
length: 15
size: once

CDR3: CASCLDRLYEQYF
DNA: TGCGCCAGCTGTTTAGACAGGTTGTACGAGCAGTACTTC
D: .
J: TRBJ2-7
V: TRBV5-1
length: 13
size: many

CDR3: CASSLSQGNEKLFF
DNA: TGTGCCAGCAGCTTAAGCCAGGGGAATGAAAAACTGTTTTTT
D: .
J: TRBJ1-4
V: TRBV7-2
length: 14
size: .

CDR3: CASMATGENTEAFF
DNA: TGTGCCAGCATGGCGACTGGGGAGAACACTGAAGCTTTCTTT
D: .
J: TRBJ1-1
V: TRBV2
length: 14
size: .

CDR3: CASSLSFSGGGTQYF
DNA: TGTGCCAGCAGCTTAAGTTTTTCGGGGGGGGGTACGCAGTATTTT
D: TRBD2
J: TRBJ2-3
V: TRBV7-2
length: 15
size: many

CDR3: CASSITHLNTEAFF
DNA: TGTGCCAGTAGTATAACGCACTTGAACACTGAAGCTTTCTTT
D: .
J: TRBJ1-1
V: TRBV19
length: 14
size: many

CDR3: CASSLVVLGEQYF
DNA: TGTGCCAGCAGCTTAGTCGTTCTGGGCGAGCAGTACTTC
D: .
J: TRBJ2-7
V: TRBV7-8
length: 13
size: once

CDR3: CASSLGTGSNEQYF
DNA: TGCGCCAGCAGCTTGGGGACAGGCTCCAACGAGCAGTACTTC
D: TRBD1
J: TRBJ2-7
V: TRBV5-1
length: 14
size: .

CDR3: CASSDGTNTEAFF
DNA: TGTGCCAGCAGCGATGGGACGAACACTGAAGCTTTCTTT
D: .
J: TRBJ1-1
V: TRBV9
length: 13
size: .

CDR3: CASSVTREGTQYF
DNA: TGTGCCAGCAGCGTAACCCGAGAAGGGACCCAGTACTTC
D: .
J: TRBJ2-5
V: TRBV7-3
length: 13
size: .

CDR3: CASSSQGF
DNA: TGTGCCAGCAGTTCCCAGGGGTTC
D: .
J: TRBJ2-5
V: TRBV7-9
length: 8
size: .

CDR3: CAISSGGLNYGYTF
DNA: TGTGCCATCAGTTCAGGGGGCCTCAACTATGGCTACACCTTC
D: TRBD1
J: TRBJ1-2
V: TRBV10-3
length: 14
size: few

CDR3: CASSMVINEKLFF
DNA: TGTGCCAGTAGTATGGTCATAAATGAAAAACTGTTTTTT
D: .
J: TRBJ1-4
V: TRBV19
length: 13
size: few

CDR3: CASSPNTGLAETGELFF
DNA: TGTGCCAGCTCACCGAATACCGGACTAGCGGAAACCGGGGAGCTGTTTTTT
D: TRBD2
J: TRBJ2-2
V: TRBV18
length: 17
size: .